The 3 T cell receptor beta chains given below trace back to one sample, sequenced in a study of T cell repertoires in cytomegalovirus infection. TCRdb reprocessed the reads via MiXCR and lists one record per CDR3 protein. The sample has some 170,000 distinct CDR3 sequences; roughly 15% are singletons. The material sequenced was CD8+ T cells from PBMCs. The receptors were gathered from a human donor in good health (CMV status not recorded). Some clones in this sample may be carry-over from other donors' samples.

In its sample, this clonotype was seen a few times. This chain's CDR3 is CASSPGLAHTDTQYF. DNA for the CDR3: TGTGCCAGCAGCCCCGGACTAGCGCACACAGATACGCAGTATTTT. The chain links TRBV5-3 to TRBJ2-3; 9 nucleotides match TRBD2. TRBV5-3 is recorded as an ORF, its role being uncertain. J gave up 2 bases and V 8 bases, and 9 bases lay outside the gene matches. The CDR3 covers 15 residues.

This clonotype has only a few counts. V and J are TRBV7-9 and TRBJ1-1; no definite D call. Germline loops: CDR1 SEHNR, CDR2 FQNEAQ (reference sequence). This CDR3 is 13 amino acids long. Trimming stripped 6 bases from V and 2 bases from J, with 10 bases between. The CDR3 protein is CASSPWSNTEAFF. CDR3 nucleotides: TGTGCCAGCAGTCCGTGGAGCAACACTGAAGCTTTCTTT. Full variable domain (missing parts from reference TRBV7-9 and TRBJ1-1): DTGVSQNPRHKITKRGQNVTFRCDPISEHNRLYWYRQTLGQGPEFLTYFQNEAQLEKSRLLSDRFSAERPKGSFSTLEIQRTEQGDSAMYLCASSPWSNTEAFFGQGTRLTVV.

In DNA, the CDR3 is TGCGCCAGCAGCCAAGGACAGGGGGGTGGAGATACGCAGTATTTT. The encoded protein is CASSQGQGGGDTQYF. This sequence joins TRBV4-1 and TRBJ2-3; 9 positions agree with TRBD1. This CDR3 is built from 15 residues. V was clipped by 1 base and J by 5 bases; unmatched bases: 4. Germline V gene data show CDR1 as MGHRA and CDR2 as YSYEKL.